This is a list of T cell receptor beta chains from one sample in a study of CD8 T cells in Susac syndrome. TCRdb used MiXCR to reprocess the immunoSEQ multiplex PCR reads, holding one entry per CDR3 protein. This table has under 550,000 distinct CDR3 sequences, approximately 85% appearing once. Sequenced input: CD8+ T cells from PBMCs. The source is a human donor with multiple sclerosis. Both conserved end residues are part of each CDR3. The order of the fields is clone size, J gene, D gene, V gene, CDR3 DNA, CDR3 protein. The D gene is left open where the match is weak. The size of a clone is reported for some rows only, either as once, few or many, or as a class for expanded clones.

clone size: .
J gene: TRBJ2-7
D gene: .
V gene: TRBV27
CDR3 DNA: TGTGCCAGCAGTTTATTGGGGGGCGCATCCTACGAGCAGTACTTC
CDR3 protein: CASSLLGGASYEQYF

clone size: few
J gene: TRBJ1-2
D gene: TRBD1
V gene: TRBV28
CDR3 DNA: TGTGCCAGCAGTTTACCCCAGGGGGTCCCCTATGGCTACACCTTC
CDR3 protein: CASSLPQGVPYGYTF

clone size: .
J gene: TRBJ2-7
D gene: .
V gene: TRBV20-1
CDR3 DNA: TGCAGTGCCCGGGCGAAACAGGGACCCGTCTACGAGCAGTACTTC
CDR3 protein: CSARAKQGPVYEQYF

clone size: .
J gene: TRBJ2-2
D gene: .
V gene: TRBV6-5
CDR3 DNA: TGTGCCAGCAGCCGCGACCGGGGCACCGGGGAGCTGTTTTTT
CDR3 protein: CASSRDRGTGELFF

clone size: .
J gene: TRBJ2-5
D gene: TRBD2
V gene: TRBV6-5
CDR3 DNA: TGTGCCAGCAGTTACTCGATAAGGCTAGCGGGGTCAGAGACCCAGTACTTC
CDR3 protein: CASSYSIRLAGSETQYF

clone size: .
J gene: TRBJ2-3
D gene: TRBD2
V gene: TRBV2
CDR3 DNA: TGTGCCAGCAGCCCCCCCAGCGGGACTACAGATACGCAGTATTTT
CDR3 protein: CASSPPSGTTDTQYF

clone size: .
J gene: TRBJ2-7
D gene: TRBD2
V gene: TRBV27
CDR3 DNA: TGTGCCAGCAGTTTATCGAGCGGGGGCCCCTACGAGCAGTACTTC
CDR3 protein: CASSLSSGGPYEQYF

clone size: .
J gene: TRBJ1-1
D gene: .
V gene: TRBV5-1
CDR3 DNA: TGTGCCAGCAGCTTAGGTCACATGAACACTGAAGCTTTCTTT
CDR3 protein: CASSLGHMNTEAFF

clone size: .
J gene: TRBJ1-1
D gene: .
V gene: TRBV7-9
CDR3 DNA: TGTGCCAGCAGCAACAGGGTTGATGAAGCTTTCTTT
CDR3 protein: CASSNRVDEAFF

clone size: .
J gene: TRBJ2-5
D gene: TRBD2
V gene: TRBV10-2
CDR3 DNA: TGCGCCAGCAGTGCCTTAGCGGGGGTGGAGTGGGAGACCCAGTACTTC
CDR3 protein: CASSALAGVEWETQYF

clone size: .
J gene: TRBJ1-1
D gene: .
V gene: TRBV5-1
CDR3 DNA: TGCGCCAGCAGCTTTACCATGAACACTGAAGCTTTCTTT
CDR3 protein: CASSFTMNTEAFF

clone size: .
J gene: TRBJ2-4
D gene: .
V gene: TRBV20-1
CDR3 DNA: TGCAGTGCTAGGGAGGGGGGTGAAAACATTCAGTACTTC
CDR3 protein: CSAREGGENIQYF

clone size: .
J gene: TRBJ2-1
D gene: .
V gene: TRBV29-1
CDR3 DNA: TGCAGCGTTGATTTCTATGAGCAGTTCTTC
CDR3 protein: CSVDFYEQFF

clone size: .
J gene: TRBJ2-7
D gene: .
V gene: TRBV6-1
CDR3 DNA: TGTGCCAGCGGGGACATCTACGAGCAGTACTTC
CDR3 protein: CASGDIYEQYF

clone size: .
J gene: TRBJ2-1
D gene: .
V gene: TRBV28
CDR3 DNA: TGTGCCAGCAGTTTACGAGCGATAAGACATATTAATGAGCAGTTCTTC
CDR3 protein: CASSLRAIRHINEQFF

clone size: .
J gene: TRBJ2-4
D gene: .
V gene: TRBV7-9
CDR3 DNA: TGTGCCAGCAGCCCAGTTGGTGATTTTTTGTACTTC
CDR3 protein: CASSPVGDFLYF

clone size: .
J gene: TRBJ2-3
D gene: TRBD2
V gene: TRBV24-1
CDR3 DNA: TGTGCCACCAGTGATTCATCTGCCGGGACTAGCGGCCTCACAGATACGCAGTATTTT
CDR3 protein: CATSDSSAGTSGLTDTQYF

clone size: .
J gene: TRBJ2-7
D gene: TRBD2
V gene: TRBV5-1
CDR3 DNA: TGCGCCAGCAGCTTCGGGGGAGGGCCCCCCTACGAGCAGTACTTC
CDR3 protein: CASSFGGGPPYEQYF

clone size: .
J gene: TRBJ2-3
D gene: .
V gene: TRBV5-4
CDR3 DNA: TGTGCCAGCAGCGGCCGGACAGAGACCACAGATACGCAGTATTTT
CDR3 protein: CASSGRTETTDTQYF

clone size: .
J gene: TRBJ2-1
D gene: TRBD2
V gene: TRBV5-8
CDR3 DNA: TGTGCCAGCAGCGCGGGACTAGCGATCTACAATGAGCAGTTCTTC
CDR3 protein: CASSAGLAIYNEQFF

clone size: .
J gene: TRBJ1-2
D gene: TRBD1
V gene: TRBV11-2
CDR3 DNA: TGTGCCAGCAGCTTAGATTCAGGGACAGACTATGGCTACACCTTC
CDR3 protein: CASSLDSGTDYGYTF

clone size: .
J gene: TRBJ1-1
D gene: .
V gene: TRBV27
CDR3 DNA: TGTGCCAGCAGTATTAACTCGGGGACTGAAGCTTTCTTT
CDR3 protein: CASSINSGTEAFF

clone size: .
J gene: TRBJ1-4
D gene: TRBD1
V gene: TRBV27
CDR3 DNA: TGTGCCAGCAGTCTGTACAGGGGGGGAGATGAAAAACTGTTTTTT
CDR3 protein: CASSLYRGGDEKLFF

clone size: .
J gene: TRBJ2-7
D gene: TRBD1
V gene: TRBV27
CDR3 DNA: TGTGCCAGCAGTTTCCAGGGACAGGGTTCCTACGAGCAGTACTTC
CDR3 protein: CASSFQGQGSYEQYF

clone size: .
J gene: TRBJ1-2
D gene: .
V gene: TRBV7-9
CDR3 DNA: TGTGCCAGCAGCGATGGACGGCCTAGTACGTATGGCTACACCTTC
CDR3 protein: CASSDGRPSTYGYTF

clone size: .
J gene: TRBJ2-1
D gene: TRBD2
V gene: TRBV6-1
CDR3 DNA: TGTGCCAGCAGTGAAGTGGGACTACCAGCCTACAATGAGCAGTTCTTC
CDR3 protein: CASSEVGLPAYNEQFF

clone size: .
J gene: TRBJ1-5
D gene: .
V gene: TRBV20-1
CDR3 DNA: TGCAGTGACCGGCCACTCGATAGCAATCAGCCCCAGCATTTT
CDR3 protein: CSDRPLDSNQPQHF

clone size: .
J gene: TRBJ1-5
D gene: .
V gene: TRBV5-1
CDR3 DNA: TGCGCCAGCAGCTTGGATCCGCAGGATCTAAATCAGCCCCAGCATTTT
CDR3 protein: CASSLDPQDLNQPQHF

clone size: once
J gene: TRBJ1-4
D gene: .
V gene: TRBV15
CDR3 DNA: TGTGCCACCAGCAGAGATCTTAGGGGGGTGCTTAATGAAAAACTGTTTTTT
CDR3 protein: CATSRDLRGVLNEKLFF

clone size: .
J gene: TRBJ2-7
D gene: .
V gene: TRBV27
CDR3 DNA: TGTGCCAGCAGTTTGGCGGCAAACTACGAGCAGTACTTC
CDR3 protein: CASSLAANYEQYF

clone size: .
J gene: TRBJ2-1
D gene: TRBD2
V gene: TRBV28
CDR3 DNA: TGTGCCAGCAGTTTATCTCTTAGCGGGAGTTACAATGAGCAGTTCTTC
CDR3 protein: CASSLSLSGSYNEQFF

clone size: .
J gene: TRBJ2-5
D gene: .
V gene: TRBV7-2
CDR3 DNA: TGTGCCAGCAGCCATTGGGAAGGAGGGTACCAAGAGACCCAGTACTTC
CDR3 protein: CASSHWEGGYQETQYF

clone size: .
J gene: TRBJ2-5
D gene: .
V gene: TRBV27
CDR3 DNA: TGTGCCAGCAGTCTACCCGGGAGACAAGAGACCCAGTACTTC
CDR3 protein: CASSLPGRQETQYF

clone size: .
J gene: TRBJ2-7
D gene: .
V gene: TRBV19
CDR3 DNA: TGTGCCAGTAGTATTCAGCTGACCGCCGGGGACGAGCAGTACTTC
CDR3 protein: CASSIQLTAGDEQYF

clone size: .
J gene: TRBJ2-2
D gene: TRBD2
V gene: TRBV5-4
CDR3 DNA: TGTGCCAGCAGCTTCCCGGGACTAGCGGGAGAGAGGGGGAAAGGCACCGGGGAGCTGTTTTTT
CDR3 protein: CASSFPGLAGERGKGTGELFF

clone size: .
J gene: TRBJ2-6
D gene: .
V gene: TRBV21-1
CDR3 DNA: TGTGCCAGCAGCAAATCCTCCACAGGGCTTATGTACGGGGCCAACGTCCTGACTTTC
CDR3 protein: CASSKSSTGLMYGANVLTF

clone size: .
J gene: TRBJ2-4
D gene: TRBD1
V gene: TRBV6-1
CDR3 DNA: TGTGTCTCCCCGGGACAGAACAGTGTGGAGATAGCCAAAAACATTCAGTACTTC
CDR3 protein: CVSPGQNSVEIAKNIQYF

clone size: .
J gene: TRBJ2-5
D gene: TRBD2
V gene: TRBV28
CDR3 DNA: TGTGCCAGCACGAATCTAGCGGGAGGTTGGGTGGAGACCCAGTACTTC
CDR3 protein: CASTNLAGGWVETQYF

clone size: .
J gene: TRBJ2-1
D gene: TRBD2
V gene: TRBV30
CDR3 DNA: TGTGCCTGGAGTTGGGTTAGCGGGGGTGGTGAGCAGTTCTTC
CDR3 protein: CAWSWVSGGGEQFF

clone size: .
J gene: TRBJ2-1
D gene: TRBD1
V gene: TRBV27
CDR3 DNA: TGTGCCAGCAGTTTGGTGGGGACAGGGGTTTTCGATGAGCAGTTCTTC
CDR3 protein: CASSLVGTGVFDEQFF

clone size: .
J gene: TRBJ2-5
D gene: .
V gene: TRBV12-3/TRBV12-4
CDR3 DNA: TGTGCCAGCAGTTTAGTGGAGGGGTACTACCAAGAGACCCAGTACTTC
CDR3 protein: CASSLVEGYYQETQYF

clone size: .
J gene: TRBJ2-7
D gene: .
V gene: TRBV12-3/TRBV12-4
CDR3 DNA: TGTGCCAGCAGTCCTTATATCGGCGAGCAGTACTTC
CDR3 protein: CASSPYIGEQYF

clone size: .
J gene: TRBJ1-5
D gene: TRBD1
V gene: TRBV6-1
CDR3 DNA: TGTGCCAGCAGTGCCGGACAGGGGGAGGGTAGCAATCAGCCCCAGCATTTT
CDR3 protein: CASSAGQGEGSNQPQHF

clone size: .
J gene: TRBJ2-1
D gene: .
V gene: TRBV30
CDR3 DNA: TGTGCCTGGAGTGGTGTGGGAGGTAATAATGAGCAGTTCTTC
CDR3 protein: CAWSGVGGNNEQFF

clone size: .
J gene: TRBJ1-1
D gene: TRBD1
V gene: TRBV5-1
CDR3 DNA: TGCGCCAGCAGCGAGGGACAGGGGGGCACTGAAGCTTTCTTT
CDR3 protein: CASSEGQGGTEAFF

clone size: .
J gene: TRBJ1-5
D gene: .
V gene: TRBV6-5
CDR3 DNA: TGTGCCAGCAGTTTCCAGGCTAGCAATCAGCCCCAGCATTTT
CDR3 protein: CASSFQASNQPQHF

clone size: .
J gene: TRBJ2-7
D gene: TRBD1
V gene: TRBV6-5
CDR3 DNA: TGTGCCAGCAGCCGTACCGGGACAGGGGCTTACGAGCAGTACTTC
CDR3 protein: CASSRTGTGAYEQYF

clone size: .
J gene: TRBJ1-2
D gene: .
V gene: TRBV27
CDR3 DNA: TGTGCCACCAAATCAGCGGGGGCAGGGAATGGCTACACCTTC
CDR3 protein: CATKSAGAGNGYTF